The entry below gives a single TCR beta chain sequence along with its context. Its target is not known. The ends lost 5 bases at V and 4 bases at J; junction bases unmatched: 6. Germline V gene lookup returns CDR1 SGHVS and CDR2 FNYEAQ. The CDR3 length is 14 residues. From the reads, TCRdb called clonotypes with MiXCR, one entry per CDR3 protein. The table includes fewer than 1,000,000 distinct CDR3 sequences, roughly 30% detected once. This sample is drawn from a study of T cell repertoires in cytomegalovirus infection. About the study: Well-studied HLA-B-restricted epitopes and recently identified HLA-C-restricted epitopes of CMV were both used in the study.

The specimen comprised cultured CD8+ T cells from PBMCs, sampled from culture after CMV antigen stimulation. The TCR comes from a human donor in good health (CMV status not recorded). Some clones in this sample may be carry-over from other donors' samples. The chain combines TRBV7-6 with TRBJ1-1, with 8 bases aligning to TRBD1. CDR3 in amino acids: CASSARDRTTEAFF. The CDR3, as DNA: TGTGCCAGCAGCGCCCGGGACAGGACCACTGAAGCTTTCTTT.